This TCR beta chain appears in the sequencing data of a study of cytomegalovirus exposure and HLA in healthy donors. Findings and limits, study-wide: The presence/absence work took it that sequencing depth was about the same across donors. Sequencing probably produced one cluster of sequence variants that were highly shared. On later analysis, the bulk of CMV-associated TCR beta chains appeared to be HLA-restricted. A few CMV-associated chains proved CMV antigen-specific in vitro.

The CDR3 extends over 14 amino acids. Germline lookup yields CDR1 MNHEY and CDR2 SVGAGI. V lost 7 bases and J lost 4, with 16 bases in between. The PCR was carried out with 60 Vbeta primers and 13 Jbeta primers. Method: immunoSEQ multiplex PCR; TCRdb's copy keeps in-frame clones and lacks some. In the table there are 130,000 to 150,000 clones, roughly 80% of which are singletons. Points on this clone: Its antigen remains unidentified.

The V and J genes are TRBV6-5 and TRBJ1-1, with TRBD1 as a possible D gene (5 bases). This TCR came from a man aged 40-55 years in good health and CMV-seronegative. The source material was PBMCs. CDR3 sequence reads: CASTSEWGGTEAFF. CDR3 bases: TGTGCCAGCACATCGGAGTGGGGGGGCACTGAAGCTTTCTTT.